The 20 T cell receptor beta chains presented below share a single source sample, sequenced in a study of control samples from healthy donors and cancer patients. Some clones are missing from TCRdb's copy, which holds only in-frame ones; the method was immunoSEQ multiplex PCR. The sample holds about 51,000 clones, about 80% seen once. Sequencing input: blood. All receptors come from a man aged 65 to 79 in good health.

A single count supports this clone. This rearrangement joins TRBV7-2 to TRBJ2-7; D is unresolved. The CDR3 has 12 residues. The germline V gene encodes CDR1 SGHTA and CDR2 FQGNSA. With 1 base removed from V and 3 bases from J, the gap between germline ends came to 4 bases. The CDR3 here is CASSLDYYEQYF. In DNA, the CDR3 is TGTGCCAGCAGCTTAGACTACTACGAGCAGTACTTC.

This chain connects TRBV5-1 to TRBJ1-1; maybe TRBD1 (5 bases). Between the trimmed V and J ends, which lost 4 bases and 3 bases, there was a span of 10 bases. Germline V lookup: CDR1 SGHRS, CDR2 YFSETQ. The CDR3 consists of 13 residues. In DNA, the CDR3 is TGCGCCAGCAGCCTAACGGGGGACACTGAAGCTTTCTTT. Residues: CASSLTGDTEAFF.

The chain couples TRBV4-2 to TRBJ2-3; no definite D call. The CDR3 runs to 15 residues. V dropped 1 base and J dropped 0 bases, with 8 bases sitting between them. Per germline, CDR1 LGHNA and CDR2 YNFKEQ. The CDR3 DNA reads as TGTGCCAGCAGCCAAGGCACCCTTAGCACAGATACGCAGTATTTT. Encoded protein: CASSQGTLSTDTQYF.

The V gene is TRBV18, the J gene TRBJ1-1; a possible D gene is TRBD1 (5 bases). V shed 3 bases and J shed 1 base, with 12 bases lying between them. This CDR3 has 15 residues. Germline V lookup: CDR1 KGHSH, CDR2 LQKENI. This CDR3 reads CASSPGWGGNTEAFF. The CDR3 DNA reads TGTGCCAGCTCACCTGGGTGGGGGGGGAACACTGAAGCTTTCTTT.

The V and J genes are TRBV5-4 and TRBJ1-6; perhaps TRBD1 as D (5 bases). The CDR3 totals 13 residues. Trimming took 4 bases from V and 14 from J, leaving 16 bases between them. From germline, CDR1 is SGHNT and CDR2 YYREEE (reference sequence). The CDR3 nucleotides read TGTGCCAGCAGCCCCGACAGATTCGGCACCCTCCACTTT. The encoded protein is CASSPDRFGTLHF.

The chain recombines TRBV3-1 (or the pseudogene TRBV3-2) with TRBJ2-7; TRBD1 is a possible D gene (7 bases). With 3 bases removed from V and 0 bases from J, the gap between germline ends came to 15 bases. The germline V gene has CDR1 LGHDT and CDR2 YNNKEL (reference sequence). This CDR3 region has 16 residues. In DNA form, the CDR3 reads TGTGCCAGCAGCCAGGGCCGACAGGGACTCTCCTACGAGCAGTACTTC. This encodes CASSQGRQGLSYEQYF.

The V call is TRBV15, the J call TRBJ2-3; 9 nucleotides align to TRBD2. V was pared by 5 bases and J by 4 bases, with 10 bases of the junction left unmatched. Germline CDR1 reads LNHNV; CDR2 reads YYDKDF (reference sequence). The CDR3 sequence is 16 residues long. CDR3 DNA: TGTGCCACCAGCCCTCTGTCAATAGCGGGAGCAGATACGCAGTATTTT. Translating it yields CATSPLSIAGADTQYF.

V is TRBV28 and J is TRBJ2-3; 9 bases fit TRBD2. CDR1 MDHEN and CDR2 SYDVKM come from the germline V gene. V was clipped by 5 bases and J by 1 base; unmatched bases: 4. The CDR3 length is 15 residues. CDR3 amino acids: CASSTPSGGTDTQYF. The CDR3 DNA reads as TGTGCCAGCAGTACACCTAGCGGGGGCACAGATACGCAGTATTTT.

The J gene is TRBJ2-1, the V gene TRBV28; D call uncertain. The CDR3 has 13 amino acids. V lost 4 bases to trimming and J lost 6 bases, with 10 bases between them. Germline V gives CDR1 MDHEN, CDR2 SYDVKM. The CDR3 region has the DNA TGTGCCAGCAGTTCCCTCCAATTCAATGAGCAGTTCTTC. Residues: CASSSLQFNEQFF.

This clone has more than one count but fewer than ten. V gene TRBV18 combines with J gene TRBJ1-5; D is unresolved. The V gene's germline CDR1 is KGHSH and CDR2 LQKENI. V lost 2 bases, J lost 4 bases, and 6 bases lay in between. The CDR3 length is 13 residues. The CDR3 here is CASSPVDNQPQHF. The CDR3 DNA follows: TGTGCCAGCTCACCAGTCGATAATCAGCCCCAGCATTTT.

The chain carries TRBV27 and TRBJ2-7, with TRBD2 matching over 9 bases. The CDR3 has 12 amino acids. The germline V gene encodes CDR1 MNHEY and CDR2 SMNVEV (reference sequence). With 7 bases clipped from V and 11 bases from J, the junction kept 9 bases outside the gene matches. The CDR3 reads CASIGASGKKYF. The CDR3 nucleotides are TGTGCCAGCATCGGGGCTAGCGGGAAGAAGTACTTC.

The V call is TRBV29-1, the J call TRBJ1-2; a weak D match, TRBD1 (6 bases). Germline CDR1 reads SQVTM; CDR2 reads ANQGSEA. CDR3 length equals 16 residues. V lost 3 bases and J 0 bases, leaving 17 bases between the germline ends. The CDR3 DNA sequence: TGCAGCGTTGACGGACCACAGGGAGGTACTAACTATGGCTACACCTTC. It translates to CSVDGPQGGTNYGYTF. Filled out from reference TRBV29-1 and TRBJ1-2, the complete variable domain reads SAVISQKPSRDICQRGTSLTIQCQVDSQVTMMFWYRQQPGQSLTLIATANQGSEATYESGFVIDKFPISRPNLTFSTLTVSNMSPEDSSIYLCSVDGPQGGTNYGYTFGSGTRLTVV.

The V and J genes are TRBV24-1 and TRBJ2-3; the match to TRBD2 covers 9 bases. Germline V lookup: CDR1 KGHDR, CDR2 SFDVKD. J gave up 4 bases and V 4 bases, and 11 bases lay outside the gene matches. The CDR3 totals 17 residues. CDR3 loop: CATSDYRSGRKSDTQYF. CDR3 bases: TGTGCCACCAGTGACTATCGGAGCGGGAGGAAATCAGATACGCAGTATTTT.

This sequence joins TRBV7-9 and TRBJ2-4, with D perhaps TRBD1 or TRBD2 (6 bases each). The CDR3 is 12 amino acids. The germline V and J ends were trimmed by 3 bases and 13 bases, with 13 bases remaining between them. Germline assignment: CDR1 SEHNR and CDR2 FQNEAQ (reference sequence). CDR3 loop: CASSFRGDLQYF. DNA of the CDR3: TGTGCCAGCAGCTTTAGGGGGGACTTGCAGTACTTC.

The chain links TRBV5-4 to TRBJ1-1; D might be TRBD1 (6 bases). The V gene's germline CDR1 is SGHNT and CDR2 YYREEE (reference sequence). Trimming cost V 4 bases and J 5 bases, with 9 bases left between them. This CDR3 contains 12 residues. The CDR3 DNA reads TGTGCCAGCAGCCCAGGGGATACTGAAGCTTTCTTT. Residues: CASSPGDTEAFF.

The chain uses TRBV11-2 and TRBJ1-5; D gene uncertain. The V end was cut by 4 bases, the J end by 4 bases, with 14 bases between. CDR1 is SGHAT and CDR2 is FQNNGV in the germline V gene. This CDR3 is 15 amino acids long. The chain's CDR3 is CASSSTRTKNQPQHF. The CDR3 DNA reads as TGTGCCAGCAGCTCTACTCGGACTAAGAATCAGCCCCAGCATTTT. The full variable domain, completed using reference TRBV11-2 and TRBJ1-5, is EAGVAQSPRYKIIEKRQSVAFWCNPISGHATLYWYQQILGQGPKLLIQFQNNGVVDDSQLPKDRFSAERLKGVDSTLKIQPAKLEDSAVYLCASSSTRTKNQPQHFGDGTRLSIL.

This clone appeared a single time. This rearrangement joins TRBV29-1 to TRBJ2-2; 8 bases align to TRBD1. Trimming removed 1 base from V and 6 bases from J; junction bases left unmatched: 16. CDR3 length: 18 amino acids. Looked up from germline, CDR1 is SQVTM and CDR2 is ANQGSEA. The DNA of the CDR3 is TGCAGCGTTGAAGGGAATTTGGACAGGGTGGGTGATCCCGGGGAGCTGTTTTTT. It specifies CSVEGNLDRVGDPGELFF.

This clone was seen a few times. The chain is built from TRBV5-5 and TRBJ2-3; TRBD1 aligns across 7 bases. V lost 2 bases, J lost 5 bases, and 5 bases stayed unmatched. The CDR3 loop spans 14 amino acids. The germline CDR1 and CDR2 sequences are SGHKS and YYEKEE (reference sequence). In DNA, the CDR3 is TGTGCCAGCAGCTTAAACAGGGGCGGAGATACGCAGTATTTT. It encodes CASSLNRGGDTQYF.

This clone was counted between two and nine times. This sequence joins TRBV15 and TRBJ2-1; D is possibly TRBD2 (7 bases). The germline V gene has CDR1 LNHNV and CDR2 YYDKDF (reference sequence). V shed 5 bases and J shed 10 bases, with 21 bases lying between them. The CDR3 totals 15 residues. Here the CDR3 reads CATSARGAGVREQFF. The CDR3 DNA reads TGTGCCACCAGCGCGAGGGGGGCGGGAGTTAGAGAGCAGTTCTTC.

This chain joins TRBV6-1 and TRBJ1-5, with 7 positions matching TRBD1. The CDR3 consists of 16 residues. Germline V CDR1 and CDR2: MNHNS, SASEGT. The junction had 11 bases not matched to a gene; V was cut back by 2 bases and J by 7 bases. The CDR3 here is CASSEPPNRGGQPQHF. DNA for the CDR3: TGTGCCAGCAGTGAACCCCCCAACAGGGGTGGACAGCCCCAGCATTTT.